Listed below are T cell receptor beta chains from one sample, sequenced in a study of blood T cells in healthy people across ages. TCRdb reprocessed the 5' RACE reads via MiXCR and lists one record per CDR3 protein. The data contain 750,000 or so distinct CDR3 sequences, 20% to 25% of them seen just once; the ten biggest clones take up 9.4%. The same sample was also used in a study of T cells of mothers and their children.

The source material was blood. These receptors were collected from a boy aged 5-17 years in good health. Both conserved end residues are part of each CDR3. D genes are given only for firm matches. A clone size is listed for some rows: how often the clone was seen (once, few, many), or a class if it is expanded.

13,TRBV6-2/TRBV6-3,TRBJ2-1,NA,few,CASKEKPGNEQFF,TGTGCCAGCAAGGAAAAGCCGGGGAATGAGCAGTTCTTC
16,TRBV4-3,TRBJ1-4,NA,NA,CASSQEVAGWSEKLFF,TGCGCCAGCAGCCAAGAAGTTGCGGGGTGGAGTGAAAAACTGTTTTTT
14,TRBV7-9,TRBJ2-6,NA,many,CASSFLSGANVLTF,TGTGCCAGCAGCTTCCTCTCTGGGGCCAACGTCCTGACTTTC
14,TRBV19,TRBJ1-4,NA,few,CASSTLEGEEKLFF,TGTGCCAGTAGTACCCTTGAGGGCGAGGAAAAACTGTTTTTT
14,TRBV6-5,TRBJ2-2,NA,NA,CASSRFIDTGELFF,TGTGCCAGCAGCCGGTTTATAGACACCGGGGAGCTGTTTTTT
13,TRBV12-3/TRBV12-4,TRBJ1-1,NA,NA,CASRPRSNTEAFF,TGTGCCAGCAGGCCCAGATCGAACACTGAAGCTTTCTTT
14,TRBV13,TRBJ2-3,NA,NA,CASSLGERTDTQCF,TGTGCCAGCAGCTTAGGGGAGAGGACAGATACGCAGTGTTTT
18,TRBV24-1,TRBJ2-2,TRBD2,NA,CATSDLRRGGHSTGELFF,TGTGCCACCAGTGATTTACGCCGGGGGGGCCATAGCACCGGGGAGCTGTTTTTT
13,TRBV5-1,TRBJ2-3,NA,NA,CASSLDVIDTQYF,TGCGCCAGCAGCTTGGATGTGATAGATACGCAGTATTTT
11,TRBV20-1,TRBJ2-3,NA,few,CSAISTDTQYF,TGCAGTGCAATTAGCACAGATACGCAGTATTTT
15,TRBV5-1,TRBJ2-5,TRBD2,few,CASGWLAGGLETQYF,TGCGCCAGCGGGTGGCTAGCGGGAGGTCTTGAGACCCAGTACTTC
14,TRBV5-1,TRBJ1-2,NA,NA,CASSFTGSVYGYTF,TGCGCCAGCAGCTTTACAGGGAGTGTCTATGGCTACACCTTC